This TCR beta chain was sequenced during a study of identical twins. Study results and caveats: Modelling underestimated the level of out-of-frame TCR alpha sharing observed in monozygotic twins. The degree of excess twin sharing was weaker in beta out-of-frame sequences.

The CDR3 extends over 17 amino acids. Germline V gene data show CDR1 as MDHEN and CDR2 as SYDVKM. Trimming removed 5 bases from V and 10 bases from J, with 27 bases in between. A note on this clonotype: What it recognizes is unknown.

MiXCR, run by TCRdb on the 5' RACE reads, gives a single entry per CDR3 protein. This sample has 1,800,000 or so distinct CDR3 sequences, with around 33% found just once. The source of this sequence is a newborn girl in good health. Sample: cord blood. The J gene is TRBJ2-1, the V gene TRBV28; perhaps TRBD2 as D (5 bases). DNA of the CDR3: TGTGCCAGCAGTCTGTTGTTGGTCGGAGGTTCCCTTAGCGAGCAGTTCTTC. It yields the protein CASSLLLVGGSLSEQFF.